The entry that follows covers one TCR beta chain sequence. Its antigen remains unknown. CDR1 is LGHDT, CDR2 YNNKEL, per germline (reference sequence). The V and J ends lost 3 bases and 4 bases respectively, with 15 bases between them. The CDR3 is 15 amino acids. Scientists made TCR beta libraries using quantitative 5'-RACE with molecular barcodes. TCRdb reprocessed the 5' RACE reads with MiXCR, giving one entry per CDR3 protein. The sample records 35,000 to 40,000 distinct CDR3 sequences, approximately 17% being singletons. The entry originates in a study of CD8 T cells in ankylosing spondylitis. Study outcomes and limitations: Blood of patients with ankylosing spondylitis appeared to be characterized by a TCR beta motif of roughly eight highly homologous variants.

The chain uses TRBV3-1 and TRBJ1-1, with D perhaps matching TRBD1 (5 bases). The specimen sequenced was blood. This clonotype was sampled from a male donor with ankylosing spondylitis or in good health (not recorded which). For the CDR3, the DNA is TGTGCCAGCAGCCAGGCCCAGGGAGGGAGCACTGAAGCTTTCTTT. This codes for CASSQAQGGSTEAFF.